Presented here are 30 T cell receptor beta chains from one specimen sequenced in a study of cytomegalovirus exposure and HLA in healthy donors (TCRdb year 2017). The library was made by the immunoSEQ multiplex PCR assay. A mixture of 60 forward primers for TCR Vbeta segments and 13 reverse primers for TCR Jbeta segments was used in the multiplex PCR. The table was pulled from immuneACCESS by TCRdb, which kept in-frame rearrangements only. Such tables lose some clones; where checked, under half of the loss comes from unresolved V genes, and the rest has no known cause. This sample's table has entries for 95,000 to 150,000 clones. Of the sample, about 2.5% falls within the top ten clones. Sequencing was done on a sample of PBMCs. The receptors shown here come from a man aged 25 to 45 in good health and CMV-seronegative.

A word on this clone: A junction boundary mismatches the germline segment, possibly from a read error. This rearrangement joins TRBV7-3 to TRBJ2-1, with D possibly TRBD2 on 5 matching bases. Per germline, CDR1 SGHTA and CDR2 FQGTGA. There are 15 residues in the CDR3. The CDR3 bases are TGTGCCGGCAGCCCCTCCCCGACTAACTACAATGAGCAGTTCTTC. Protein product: CAGSPSPTNYNEQFF.

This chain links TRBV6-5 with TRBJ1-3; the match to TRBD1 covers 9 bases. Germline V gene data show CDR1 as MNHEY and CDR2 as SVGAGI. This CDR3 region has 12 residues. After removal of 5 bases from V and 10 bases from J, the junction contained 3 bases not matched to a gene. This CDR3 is CASSGDRGTIYF. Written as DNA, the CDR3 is TGTGCCAGCAGTGGTGACAGGGGGACCATATATTTT.

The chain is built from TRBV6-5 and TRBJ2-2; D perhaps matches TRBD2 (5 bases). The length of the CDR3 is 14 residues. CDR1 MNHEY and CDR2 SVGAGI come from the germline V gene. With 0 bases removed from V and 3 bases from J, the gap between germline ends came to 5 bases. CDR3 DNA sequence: TGTGCCAGCAGTTACTCGAGGGACACCGGGGAGCTGTTTTTT. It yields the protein CASSYSRDTGELFF.

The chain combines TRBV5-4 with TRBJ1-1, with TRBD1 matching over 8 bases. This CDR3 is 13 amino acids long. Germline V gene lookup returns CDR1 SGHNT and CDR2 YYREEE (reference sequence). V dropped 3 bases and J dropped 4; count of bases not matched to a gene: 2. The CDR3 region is CASSSTGGTEAFF. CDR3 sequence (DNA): TGTGCCAGCAGCTCCACAGGGGGCACTGAAGCTTTCTTT.

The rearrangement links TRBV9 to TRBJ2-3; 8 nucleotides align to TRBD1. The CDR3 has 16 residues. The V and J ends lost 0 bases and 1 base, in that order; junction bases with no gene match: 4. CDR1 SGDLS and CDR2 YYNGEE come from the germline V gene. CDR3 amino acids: CASSVEGQARTDTQYF. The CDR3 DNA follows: TGTGCCAGCAGCGTAGAGGGACAGGCGCGCACAGATACGCAGTATTTT. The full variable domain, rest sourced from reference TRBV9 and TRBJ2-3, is DSGVTQTPKHLITATGQRVTLRCSPRSGDLSVYWYQQSLDQGLQFLIQYYNGEERAKGNILERFSAQQFPDLHSELNLSSLELGDSALYFCASSVEGQARTDTQYFGPGTRLTVL.

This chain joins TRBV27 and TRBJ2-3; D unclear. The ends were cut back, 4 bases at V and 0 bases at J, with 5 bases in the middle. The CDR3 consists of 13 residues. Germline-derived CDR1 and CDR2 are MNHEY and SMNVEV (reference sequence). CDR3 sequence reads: CASSSSSTDTQYF. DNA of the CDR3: TGTGCCAGCAGTTCCTCTAGCACAGATACGCAGTATTTT.

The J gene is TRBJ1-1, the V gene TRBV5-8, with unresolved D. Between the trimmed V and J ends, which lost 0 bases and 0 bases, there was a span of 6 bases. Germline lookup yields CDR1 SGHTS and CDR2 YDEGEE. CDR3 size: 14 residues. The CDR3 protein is CASSLDSLNTEAFF. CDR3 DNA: TGTGCCAGCAGCTTGGACAGTTTGAACACTGAAGCTTTCTTT.

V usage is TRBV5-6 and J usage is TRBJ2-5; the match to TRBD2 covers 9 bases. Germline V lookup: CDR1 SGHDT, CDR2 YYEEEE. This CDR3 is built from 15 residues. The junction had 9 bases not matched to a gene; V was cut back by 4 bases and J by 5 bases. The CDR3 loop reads CASSLSGRIGETQYF. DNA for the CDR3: TGTGCCAGCAGCCTGAGCGGGAGGATCGGCGAGACCCAGTACTTC.

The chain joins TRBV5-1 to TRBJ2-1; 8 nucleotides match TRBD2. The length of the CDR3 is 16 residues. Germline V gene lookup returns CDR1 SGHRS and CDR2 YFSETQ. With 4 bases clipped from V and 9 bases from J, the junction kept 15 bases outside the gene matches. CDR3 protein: CASSAMSGTSSSEQFF. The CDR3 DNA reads TGCGCCAGCAGCGCAATGTCCGGGACTAGTTCCTCTGAGCAGTTCTTC.

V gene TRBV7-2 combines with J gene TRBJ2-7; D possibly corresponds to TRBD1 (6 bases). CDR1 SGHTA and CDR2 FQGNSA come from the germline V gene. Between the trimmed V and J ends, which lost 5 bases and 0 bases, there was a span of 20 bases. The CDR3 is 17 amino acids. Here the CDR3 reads CASSPRGGGPSSYEQYF. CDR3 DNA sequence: TGTGCCAGCAGCCCCAGGGGTGGCGGACCAAGCTCCTACGAGCAGTACTTC. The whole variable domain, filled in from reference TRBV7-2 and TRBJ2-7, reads GAGVSQSPSNKVTEKGKDVELRCDPISGHTALYWYRQSLGQGLEFLIYFQGNSAPDKSGLPSDRFSAERTGGSVSTLTIQRTQQEDSAVYLCASSPRGGGPSSYEQYFGPGTRLTVT.

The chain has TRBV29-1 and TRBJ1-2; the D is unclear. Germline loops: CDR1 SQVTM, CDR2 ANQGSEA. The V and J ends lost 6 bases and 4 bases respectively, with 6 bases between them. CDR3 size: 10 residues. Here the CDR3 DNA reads TGCAGCGTCGACTCCTATGGCTACACCTTC. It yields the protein CSVDSYGYTF.

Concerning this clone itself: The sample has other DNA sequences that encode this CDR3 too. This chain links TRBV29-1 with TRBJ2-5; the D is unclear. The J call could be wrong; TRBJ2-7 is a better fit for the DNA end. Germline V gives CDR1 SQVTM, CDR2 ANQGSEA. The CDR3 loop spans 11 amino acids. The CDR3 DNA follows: TGCAGCGTTGGTTCCACCTACGAGCAGTACTTC. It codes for CSVGSTYEQYF.

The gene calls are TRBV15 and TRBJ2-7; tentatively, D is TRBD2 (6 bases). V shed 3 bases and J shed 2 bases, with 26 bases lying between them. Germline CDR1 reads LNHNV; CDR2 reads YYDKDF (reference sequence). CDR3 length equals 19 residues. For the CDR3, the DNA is TGTGCCACCAGCAGTCCGTATAGCGGAAGACAAACCCTACCCTACGAGCAGTACTTC. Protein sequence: CATSSPYSGRQTLPYEQYF.

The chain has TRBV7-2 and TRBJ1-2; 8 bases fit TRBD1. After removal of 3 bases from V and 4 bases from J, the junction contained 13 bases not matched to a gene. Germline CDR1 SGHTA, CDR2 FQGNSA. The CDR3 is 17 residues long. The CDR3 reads CASSLTGVNFESYGYTF. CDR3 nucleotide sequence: TGTGCCAGCAGCTTGACAGGGGTGAACTTTGAGTCCTATGGCTACACCTTC. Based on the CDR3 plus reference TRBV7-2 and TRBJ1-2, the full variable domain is GAGVSQSPSNKVTEKGKDVELRCDPISGHTALYWYRQSLGQGLEFLIYFQGNSAPDKSGLPSDRFSAERTGGSVSTLTIQRTQQEDSAVYLCASSLTGVNFESYGYTFGSGTRLTVV.

The CDR3 bases are TGTGCCAGCAGTTGGGGAGGGGGTAATTGGTATGGCTACACCTTC. It specifies CASSWGGGNWYGYTF. This rearrangement joins TRBV28 to TRBJ1-2, with D possibly being TRBD1 (6 bases). In germline, CDR1 is MDHEN, CDR2 SYDVKM. This CDR3 is built from 15 residues. Trimming took 4 bases from V and 5 from J, leaving 17 bases between them.

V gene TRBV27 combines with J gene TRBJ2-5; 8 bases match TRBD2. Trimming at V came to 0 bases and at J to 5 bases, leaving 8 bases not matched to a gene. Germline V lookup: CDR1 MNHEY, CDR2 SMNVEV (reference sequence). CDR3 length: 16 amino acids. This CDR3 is CASSLSMAGGRETQYF. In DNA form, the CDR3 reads TGTGCCAGCAGTTTATCGATGGCGGGAGGAAGGGAGACCCAGTACTTC.

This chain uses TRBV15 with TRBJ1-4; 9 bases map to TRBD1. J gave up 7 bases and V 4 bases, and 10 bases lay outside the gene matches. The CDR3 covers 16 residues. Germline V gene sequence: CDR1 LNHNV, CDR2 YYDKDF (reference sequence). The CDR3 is CATSTRQGDDGEKLFF. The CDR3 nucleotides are TGTGCCACCAGCACCAGACAGGGGGATGATGGTGAAAAACTGTTTTTT.

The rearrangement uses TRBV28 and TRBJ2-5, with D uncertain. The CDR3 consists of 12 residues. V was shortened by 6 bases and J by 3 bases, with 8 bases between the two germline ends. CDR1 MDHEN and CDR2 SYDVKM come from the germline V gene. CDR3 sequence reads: CASSSSEETQYF. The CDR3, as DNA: TGTGCCAGCAGCTCTTCAGAAGAGACCCAGTACTTC.

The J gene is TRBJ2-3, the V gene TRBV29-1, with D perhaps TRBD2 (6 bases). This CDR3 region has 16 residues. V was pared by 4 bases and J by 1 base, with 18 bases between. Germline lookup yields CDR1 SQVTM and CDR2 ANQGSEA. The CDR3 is CSVGRPGDVGTDTQYF. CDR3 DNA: TGCAGCGTTGGGAGGCCGGGGGACGTGGGCACAGATACGCAGTATTTT.

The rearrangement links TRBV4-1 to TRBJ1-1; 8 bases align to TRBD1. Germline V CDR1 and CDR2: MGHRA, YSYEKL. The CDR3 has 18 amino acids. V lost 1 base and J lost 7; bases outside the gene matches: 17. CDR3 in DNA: TGCGCCAGCAGCCAAGTTGCATTTAGCCAGGGGGCGTGGGATGAAGCTTTCTTT. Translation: CASSQVAFSQGAWDEAFF.

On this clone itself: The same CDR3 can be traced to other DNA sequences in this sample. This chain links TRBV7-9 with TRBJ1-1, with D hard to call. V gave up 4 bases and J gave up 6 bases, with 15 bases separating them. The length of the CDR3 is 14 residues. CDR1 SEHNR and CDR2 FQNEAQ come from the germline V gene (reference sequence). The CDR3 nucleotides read TGTGCCAGCAGCTCATCCGGTTCCAACGCTGAAGCTTTCTTT. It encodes CASSSSGSNAEAFF.

The chain's CDR3 is CSVESGGRVGEKLFF. The CDR3 region has the DNA TGCAGCGTTGAATCCGGGGGGCGAGTTGGTGAAAAACTGTTTTTT. This chain links TRBV29-1 with TRBJ1-4; the D gene is possibly TRBD1 (6 bases). Trimming left V 2 bases short and J 7 bases short, with 17 bases between. The CDR3 spans 15 residues. Germline CDR1 and CDR2: SQVTM and ANQGSEA.

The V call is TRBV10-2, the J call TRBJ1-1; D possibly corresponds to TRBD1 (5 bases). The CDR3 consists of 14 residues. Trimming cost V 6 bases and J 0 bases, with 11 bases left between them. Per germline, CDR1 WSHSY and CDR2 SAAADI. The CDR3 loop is CASRSQELNTEAFF. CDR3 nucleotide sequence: TGCGCCAGCAGATCACAGGAGCTGAACACTGAAGCTTTCTTT.

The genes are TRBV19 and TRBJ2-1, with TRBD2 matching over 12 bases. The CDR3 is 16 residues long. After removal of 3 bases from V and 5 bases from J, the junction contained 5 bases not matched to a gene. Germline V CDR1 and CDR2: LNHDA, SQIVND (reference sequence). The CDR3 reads CASSISSGRANNEQFF. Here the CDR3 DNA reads TGTGCCAGTAGTATTTCTAGCGGGAGGGCCAACAATGAGCAGTTCTTC.

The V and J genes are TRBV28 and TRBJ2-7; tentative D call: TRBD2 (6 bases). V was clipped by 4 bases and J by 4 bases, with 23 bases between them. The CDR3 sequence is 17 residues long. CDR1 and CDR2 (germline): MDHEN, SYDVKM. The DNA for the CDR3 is TGTGCCAGCAGTTACCCCCTGGCGTCGACTAGAGGATACGAGCAGTACTTC. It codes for CASSYPLASTRGYEQYF.

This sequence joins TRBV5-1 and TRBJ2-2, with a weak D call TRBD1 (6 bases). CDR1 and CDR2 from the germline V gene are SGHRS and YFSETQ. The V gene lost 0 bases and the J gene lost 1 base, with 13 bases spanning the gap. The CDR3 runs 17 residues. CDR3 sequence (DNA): TGCGCCAGCAGCTTGGATTACCGGGACAAGAACACCGGGGAGCTGTTTTTT. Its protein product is CASSLDYRDKNTGELFF.

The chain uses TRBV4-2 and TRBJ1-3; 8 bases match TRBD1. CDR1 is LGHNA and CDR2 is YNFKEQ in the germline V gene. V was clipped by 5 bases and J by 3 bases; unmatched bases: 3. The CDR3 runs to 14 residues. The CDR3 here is CASSGRGHGNTIYF. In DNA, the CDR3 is TGTGCCAGCAGCGGCAGGGGGCATGGAAACACCATATATTTT.

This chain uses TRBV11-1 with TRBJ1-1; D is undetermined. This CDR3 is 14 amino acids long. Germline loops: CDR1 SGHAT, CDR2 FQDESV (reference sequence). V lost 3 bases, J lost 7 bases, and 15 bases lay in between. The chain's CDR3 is CASSLDLGSGEAFF. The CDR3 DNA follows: TGTGCCAGCAGCTTGGACCTAGGGAGTGGTGAAGCTTTCTTT.

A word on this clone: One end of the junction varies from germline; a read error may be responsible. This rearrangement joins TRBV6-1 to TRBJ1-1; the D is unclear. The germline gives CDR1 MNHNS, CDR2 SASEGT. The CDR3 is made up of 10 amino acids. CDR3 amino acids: CASSEALPAF. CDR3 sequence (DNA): TGTGCCAGCAGTGAAGCGCTTCCCGCGTTT.

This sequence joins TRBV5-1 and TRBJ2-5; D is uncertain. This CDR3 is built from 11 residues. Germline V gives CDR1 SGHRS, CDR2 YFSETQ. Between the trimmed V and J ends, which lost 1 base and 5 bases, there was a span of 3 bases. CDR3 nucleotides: TGCGCCAGCAGCTTGACTGAGACCCAGTACTTC. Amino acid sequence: CASSLTETQYF.